These 24 T cell receptor beta chains originate from one sample sequenced in a study of PD-L1 blockade in urothelial cancer. Sequencing was performed with immunoSEQ multiplex PCR; in TCRdb, only in-frame clones are kept and a portion is missing. This table holds some 74,000 clones, 85% found once. Time point described: pretreatment peripheral blood. This specimen was PBMCs, taken around atezolizumab (anti-PD-L1) treatment. The receptor set was obtained from a man aged 35-49 years with urothelial cancer.

This CDR3 reads CASLGYTEAFF. The CDR3 nucleotides are TGTGCCTCTCTGGGCTACACTGAAGCTTTCTTT. The rearrangement uses TRBV30 and TRBJ1-1; no clear D gene. With 7 bases removed from V and 3 bases from J, the gap between germline ends came to 9 bases. There are 11 residues in the CDR3. Per germline, CDR1 GTSNPN and CDR2 SVGIG (reference sequence).

The sample holds a few counts of this clone. The V and J genes are TRBV4-2 and TRBJ1-2; D perhaps matches TRBD1 (5 bases). This CDR3 comprises 15 residues. Per germline, CDR1 LGHNA and CDR2 YNFKEQ. V was clipped by 2 bases and J by 4 bases, with 14 bases between them. CDR3 DNA sequence: TGTGCCAGCAGCCAACGGCAGGGTCTCAGCTATGGCTACACCTTC. Protein product: CASSQRQGLSYGYTF.

For this clone: Sequence at one end of the junction differs from germline and may be a read error. The chain links TRBV7-7 to TRBJ2-5, with D uncertain. Germline V gene data show CDR1 as SSHAT and CDR2 as FNYEAQ (reference sequence). The CDR3 loop spans 12 amino acids. The CDR3 spells CASSLAGETQYF. CDR3 nucleotides: TGTGCTAGCAGCTTAGCCGGGGAGACCCAGTACTTC.

The genes are TRBV9 and TRBJ1-1; 9 bases agree with TRBD1. Looked up from germline, CDR1 is SGDLS and CDR2 is YYNGEE. The length of the CDR3 is 14 residues. Trimming removed 2 bases from V and 7 bases from J; junction bases left unmatched: 6. The CDR3 protein is CASSVGTGTDEAFF. CDR3 coding DNA: TGTGCCAGCAGCGTTGGGACAGGGACGGATGAAGCTTTCTTT.

CDR3: CASSEDRVRTDTQYF. CDR3 sequence (DNA): TGTGCCAGCAGCGAGGACAGGGTACGAACAGATACGCAGTATTTT. The chain has TRBV9 and TRBJ2-3, with 8 nucleotides matching TRBD1. Germline trimming cut 3 bases from V and 3 bases from J; bases unmatched to any gene: 6. This CDR3 spans 15 amino acids. Germline lookup yields CDR1 SGDLS and CDR2 YYNGEE.

The J gene is TRBJ2-7, the V gene TRBV30; a possible D gene is TRBD2 (7 bases). The V gene lost 0 bases and the J gene lost 9 bases, with 12 bases spanning the gap. CDR3 size: 12 residues. Germline CDR1 GTSNPN, CDR2 SVGIG (reference sequence). The DNA for the CDR3 is TGTGCCTGGAGTGTAGGGGGGAGGGGGCAGTACTTC. Its translation: CAWSVGGRGQYF.

The V call is TRBV5-6, the J call TRBJ2-5; the D gene is possibly TRBD2 (6 bases). There are 16 residues in the CDR3. The germline V and J ends were trimmed by 0 bases and 4 bases, with 16 bases remaining between them. Germline loops: CDR1 SGHDT, CDR2 YYEEEE. CDR3 bases: TGTGCCAGCAGCTTGGCGTCGGGAGCAGGGTTAGAGACCCAGTACTTC. Translation gives CASSLASGAGLETQYF.

The genes are TRBV5-1 and TRBJ2-7; 7 nucleotides agree with TRBD1. In germline, CDR1 is SGHRS, CDR2 YFSETQ. J gave up 6 bases and V 0 bases, and 6 bases lay outside the gene matches. The CDR3 consists of 14 residues. CDR3 DNA: TGCGCCAGCAGCTTGGATGAGGGGGCGGGCGAGCAGTACTTC. Residues: CASSLDEGAGEQYF.

The V and J genes are TRBV14 and TRBJ2-1, with D perhaps TRBD1 (6 bases). Germline V CDR1 and CDR2: SGHDN, FVKESK. This CDR3 is 14 amino acids long. Trimming stripped 1 base from V and 9 bases from J, with 13 bases between. The CDR3 coding sequence is TGTGCCAGCAGCCAAGCCGTACCCAGGGGTGAGCAGTTCTTC. Translating it yields CASSQAVPRGEQFF.

The V and J genes are TRBV5-1 and TRBJ1-4; the D gene is possibly TRBD1 (5 bases). Germline V gives CDR1 SGHRS, CDR2 YFSETQ. The CDR3 loop spans 14 amino acids. Trimming stripped 0 bases from V and 3 bases from J, with 6 bases between. In DNA, the CDR3 is TGCGCCAGCAGCTTGGGACAGTCTAATGAAAAACTGTTTTTT. Translated, it gives CASSLGQSNEKLFF.

Points on this clone: Its ends do not fully match the called genes, so a read error is possible. The chain combines TRBV20-1 with TRBJ2-7, with 12 bases fitting TRBD2. The germline V gene has CDR1 DFQATT and CDR2 SNEGSKA (reference sequence). The CDR3 is 11 amino acids. The CDR3 region has the DNA TGCAGTGCTACTACTAGCGGGAGGTTCCTTTTC. Its translation is CSATTSGRFLF.

The rearrangement links TRBV10-3 to TRBJ2-7, with 7 nucleotides matching TRBD2. Germline lookup yields CDR1 ENHRY and CDR2 SYGVKD. This CDR3 has 14 amino acids. In DNA, the CDR3 is TGTGCTTTTAGAGGGGAGGGTGAATCCTACGAGCAGTACTTC. As protein: CAFRGEGESYEQYF.

The V and J genes are TRBV19 and TRBJ2-1; 14 nucleotides line up with TRBD2. The V gene end was trimmed by 1 base and the J gene end by 4 bases; junction bases not matched to a gene: 3. Germline V gives CDR1 LNHDA, CDR2 SQIVND (reference sequence). There are 17 residues in the CDR3. The CDR3 DNA is TGTGCCAGTAGTATAGGACGGACTAGCGGGAGGTACAATGAGCAGTTCTTC. Protein: CASSIGRTSGRYNEQFF.

The chain recombines TRBV18 with TRBJ2-4, with D possibly being TRBD2 (6 bases). The V and J ends lost 3 bases and 10 bases respectively, with 16 bases between them. Germline CDR1 reads KGHSH; CDR2 reads LQKENI. The CDR3 loop spans 14 amino acids. CDR3 protein: CASSPPRTTGIQYF. DNA of the CDR3: TGTGCCAGCTCACCGCCCCGGACTACGGGGATTCAGTACTTC.

This chain links TRBV4-3 with TRBJ1-2; the D is unclear. The V gene lost 1 base and the J gene lost 2 bases, with 11 bases spanning the gap. The CDR3 loop spans 15 amino acids. The germline V gene has CDR1 LGHNA and CDR2 YSLEER. The CDR3 sequence: CASSQAPGINYGYTF. Written as DNA, the CDR3 is TGCGCCAGCAGCCAAGCCCCGGGGATAAACTATGGCTACACCTTC.

The chain joins TRBV6-1 to TRBJ2-2, with D tentatively TRBD1 (5 bases). Trimming took 1 base from V and 4 from J, leaving 13 bases between them. The CDR3 length is 16 residues. Germline CDR1 is MNHNS and CDR2 is SASEGT. DNA for the CDR3: TGTGCCAGCAGTGAAGTTAGGGGCCGCTTCACCGGGGAGCTGTTTTTT. It is translated as CASSEVRGRFTGELFF.

This clone has more than one count but fewer than ten. The chain joins TRBV5-1 to TRBJ1-2, with 10 positions matching TRBD1. CDR1 and CDR2 from the germline V gene are SGHRS and YFSETQ. Germline trimming cut 1 base from V and 4 bases from J; bases unmatched to any gene: 7. CDR3 length: 16 residues. The CDR3 DNA follows: TGCGCCAGCAGCTTGTTCGGGACAGGGGATGGCTATGGCTACACCTTC. It encodes CASSLFGTGDGYGYTF.

This chain links TRBV5-6 with TRBJ1-1; 7 bases align to TRBD1. Germline values: CDR1 SGHDT, CDR2 YYEEEE. This CDR3 is built from 13 residues. The J segment lost 5 bases and the V segment lost 1 base, leaving 2 bases of the junction unmatched. The CDR3 region is CASSLQGGTEAFF. CDR3 nucleotide sequence: TGTGCCAGCAGCTTGCAGGGGGGAACTGAAGCTTTCTTT.

V is TRBV20-1 and J is TRBJ2-3, with unresolved D. V lost 5 bases and J 1 base, leaving 4 bases between the germline ends. CDR1 is DFQATT, CDR2 SNEGSKA, per germline (reference sequence). The CDR3 runs 11 residues. The CDR3 nucleotides read TGCAGTGCTGGGCGCACAGATACGCAGTATTTT. Its translation: CSAGRTDTQYF.

In DNA, the CDR3 is TGTGCCAGCAGTGTACGTAGCGGCGCCATTGAGCAGTTCTTC. The encoded protein is CASSVRSGAIEQFF. This chain links TRBV5-5 with TRBJ2-1; tentatively, D is TRBD2 (6 bases). The V end lost 5 bases, the J end lost 9 bases, and 18 bases lay between the germline ends. The CDR3 loop spans 14 amino acids. The germline V gene encodes CDR1 SGHKS and CDR2 YYEKEE (reference sequence).

V is TRBV28 and J is TRBJ1-2; 8 nucleotides line up with TRBD1. CDR3 length: 13 amino acids. Germline trimming cut 5 bases from V and 9 bases from J; bases unmatched to any gene: 8. The germline V gene has CDR1 MDHEN and CDR2 SYDVKM. CDR3 DNA sequence: TGTGCCAGCAGTCTCGGACAGGGATACAGCTACACCTTC. Protein product: CASSLGQGYSYTF.

CDR3 protein: CASSQGPGQGTYEQYF. CDR3 bases: TGCGCCAGCAGCCAAGGACCGGGACAGGGCACCTACGAGCAGTACTTC. This chain connects TRBV4-1 to TRBJ2-7; 9 bases agree with TRBD1. The ends lost 1 base at V and 2 bases at J; junction bases unmatched: 6. CDR1 and CDR2 from the germline V gene are MGHRA and YSYEKL. The CDR3 is 16 residues long.

This chain connects TRBV19 to TRBJ2-7; 9 bases line up with TRBD1. Germline assignment: CDR1 LNHDA and CDR2 SQIVND (reference sequence). Trimming removed 3 bases from V and 4 bases from J; junction bases left unmatched: 7. The CDR3 covers 15 residues. Here the CDR3 reads CASSIAGQGWYEQYF. The CDR3 nucleotides read TGTGCCAGTAGTATTGCGGGACAGGGTTGGTACGAGCAGTACTTC. Together with reference TRBV19 and TRBJ2-7, the CDR3 gives the full variable domain: DGGITQSPKYLFRKEGQNVTLSCEQNLNHDAMYWYRQDPGQGLRLIYYSQIVNDFQKGDIAEGYSVSREKKESFPLTVTSAQKNPTAFYLCASSIAGQGWYEQYFGPGTRLTVT.

V gene TRBV7-8 combines with J gene TRBJ2-7; D not resolved. The CDR3 runs 13 residues. Germline loops: CDR1 SGHVS, CDR2 FQNEAQ. With 0 bases removed from V and 3 bases from J, the gap between germline ends came to 6 bases. The CDR3 loop is CASSLATSYEQYF. The CDR3 coding sequence is TGTGCCAGCAGCTTAGCCACCAGCTACGAGCAGTACTTC.